This T cell receptor beta chain was sequenced during a study of cytomegalovirus exposure and HLA in healthy donors. Across the whole study: An analysis done earlier identified 100 million to 140 million unique TCR beta sequences from around 180 million T cells. Study results and limitations: Across HLA loci, a later analysis found differing TCR association rates, with DRB1 most and HLA-C fewest. V- and J-gene trimming in TCR beta was tied to a missense DCLRE1C variant by an analysis performed later.

Healthy donors of bone marrow made up the group. Germline lookup yields CDR1 SGDLS and CDR2 YYNGEE. CDR3 size: 13 residues. Trimming left V 0 bases short and J 8 bases short, with 9 bases between. To note about this clone: Its target is not known.

With 60 Vbeta and 13 Jbeta primers, the PCR was carried out. Measured with immunoSEQ multiplex PCR; TCRdb has only the in-frame clones, and not every one. Of approximately 180,000 clones listed, roughly 80% are singletons. The source is a woman in her late teens or twenties in good health and CMV-seronegative. The rearrangement uses TRBV9 and TRBJ2-1; possibly TRBD2 for D (5 bases). The specimen was PBMCs. In DNA form, the CDR3 reads TGTGCCAGCAGCGTAGGGCTAGCCTATGAGCAGTTCTTC. It codes for CASSVGLAYEQFF.